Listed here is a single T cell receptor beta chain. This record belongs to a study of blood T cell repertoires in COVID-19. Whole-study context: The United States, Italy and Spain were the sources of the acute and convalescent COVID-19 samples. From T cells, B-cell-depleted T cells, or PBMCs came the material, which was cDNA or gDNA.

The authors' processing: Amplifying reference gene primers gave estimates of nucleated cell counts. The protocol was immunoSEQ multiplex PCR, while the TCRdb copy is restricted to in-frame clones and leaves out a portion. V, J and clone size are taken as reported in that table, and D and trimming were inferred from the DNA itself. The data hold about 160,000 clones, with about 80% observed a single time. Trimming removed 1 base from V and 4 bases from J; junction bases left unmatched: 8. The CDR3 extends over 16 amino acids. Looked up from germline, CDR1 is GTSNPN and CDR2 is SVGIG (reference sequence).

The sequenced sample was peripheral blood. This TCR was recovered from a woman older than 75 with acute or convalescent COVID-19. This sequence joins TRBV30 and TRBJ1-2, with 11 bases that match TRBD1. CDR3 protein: CAWSEPGTGGGYGYTF. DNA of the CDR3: TGTGCCTGGAGTGAGCCCGGGACAGGGGGGGGCTATGGCTACACCTTC.